The clone carrying this TCR beta chain was observed at least ten times. Its specificity is unknown. Arm-PCR of CDR3 regions and iRepertoire HTBI primers were used to build TCR beta libraries. TCRdb reprocessed the multiplex PCR reads with MiXCR, giving one entry per CDR3 protein. The sample yields approximately 360,000 distinct CDR3 sequences, less than 30% seen once. This sample stems from a study of regulatory T cells in long-lasting Graves disease. The study's findings and limits: Persistent disease showed a preference for TRBV28, TRBJ1-2 and TRBJ2-5.

Per germline, CDR1 MNHEY and CDR2 SVGEGT. Trimming took off 8 bases at V and 4 bases at J, with 5 bases between the two ends. The CDR3 totals 11 residues. Specified time point: persistent/refractory GD, antithyroid drugs over 5 years with positive TRAb. RNA from PBMCs was the source of the TCR library. The input for sequencing was peripheral blood mononuclear cells (PBMCs), taken when the disease was refractory, from a patient treated with antithyroid drugs. The sequence was obtained from a woman in her thirties or forties with Graves disease. The gene calls are TRBV6-2 or TRBV6-3 and TRBJ2-2; D ambiguous. In DNA form, the CDR3 reads TGTGCCAGCCGCGGCACCGGGGAGCTGTTTTTT. Its translation is CASRGTGELFF.